The 16 T cell receptor beta chains listed next were all sequenced from one sample in a study of cytomegalovirus exposure and HLA in healthy donors. Primers for the PCR totalled 60 Vbeta and 13 Jbeta. TCRdb's copy holds only in-frame clones and misses some; the assay was immunoSEQ multiplex PCR. The data hold a few hundred thousand clones, with roughly four fifths observed a single time. The sample taken for sequencing was PBMCs. These receptors originate from a woman aged 40 to 50 in good health and CMV-seropositive.

This rearrangement joins TRBV30 to TRBJ1-1; TRBD1 might be the D (5 bases). Germline lookup yields CDR1 GTSNPN and CDR2 SVGIG (reference sequence). The CDR3 runs to 13 residues. V was cut by 2 bases and J by 1 base, with 8 bases left in between. The CDR3 nucleotides are TGTGCCTGGAGTAGTCAGGGGAACACTGAAGCTTTCTTT. It codes for CAWSSQGNTEAFF.

This clone appeared once. This chain links TRBV4-3 with TRBJ2-2, with TRBD2 matching over 8 bases. The germline V gene encodes CDR1 LGHNA and CDR2 YSLEER. The CDR3 runs 17 residues. The V gene end was trimmed by 0 bases and the J gene end by 0 bases; junction bases not matched to a gene: 3. CDR3 sequence: CASSQDVAGPNTGELFF. The CDR3 DNA is TGCGCCAGCAGCCAAGACGTAGCGGGACCGAACACCGGGGAGCTGTTTTTT.

This rearrangement joins TRBV28 to TRBJ1-5, with D tentatively TRBD1 (5 bases). The CDR3 length is 17 residues. Trimming left V 5 bases short and J 1 base short, with 18 bases between. Germline assignment: CDR1 MDHEN and CDR2 SYDVKM. CDR3 in amino acids: CASSPIRPRASNQPQHF. The CDR3 DNA reads as TGTGCCAGCAGTCCAATACGCCCCAGGGCCAGCAATCAGCCCCAGCATTTT.

Notes on this clone: At one end, the junction sequence differs from germline, possibly due to a read error. The chain employs TRBV6-5 and TRBJ1-5; D may be TRBD1 (5 bases). There are 12 residues in the CDR3. Germline V CDR1 and CDR2: MNHEY, SVGAGI. In nucleotides, the CDR3 is TGTGCCAGCAGCCAACGGGGGGGAGAGATGGATTTT. It yields the protein CASSQRGGEMDF.

V usage is TRBV2 and J usage is TRBJ2-2; a weak D match, TRBD2 (6 bases). This CDR3 has 16 residues. Trimming stripped 1 base from V and 4 bases from J, with 13 bases between. The germline CDR1 and CDR2 sequences are SNHLY and FYNNEI. This CDR3 is CASSEVGGLGTGELFF. In nucleotides, the CDR3 is TGTGCCAGCAGTGAAGTGGGGGGACTGGGCACCGGGGAGCTGTTTTTT.

The V and J genes are TRBV2 and TRBJ1-2; D is possibly TRBD1 (6 bases). V shed 5 bases and J shed 0 bases, with 16 bases lying between them. The CDR3 spans 16 residues. Germline loops: CDR1 SNHLY, CDR2 FYNNEI. In nucleotides, the CDR3 is TGTGCCAGCAGTCCCGACCGCGGACAGACTAACTATGGCTACACCTTC. Translation: CASSPDRGQTNYGYTF.

The chain joins TRBV7-2 to TRBJ2-6; D gene unclear. V lost 6 bases to trimming and J lost 0 bases, with 18 bases between them. Looked up from germline, CDR1 is SGHTA and CDR2 is FQGNSA. CDR3 length: 18 amino acids. The CDR3 coding sequence is TGTGCCAGCAGTCGCGCCAGGTTACTTAGCTCTGGGGCCAACGTCCTGACTTTC. This sequence encodes CASSRARLLSSGANVLTF.

The rearrangement links TRBV28 to TRBJ1-4; TRBD1 matches at 11 bases. Germline V gene sequence: CDR1 MDHEN, CDR2 SYDVKM. With 5 bases clipped from V and 6 bases from J, the junction kept 8 bases outside the gene matches. This CDR3 contains 16 residues. The CDR3 is CASSNRDRGFHEKLFF. DNA for the CDR3: TGTGCCAGCAGTAACCGGGACAGGGGGTTTCATGAAAAACTGTTTTTT.

The CDR3, as DNA: TGTGCCAGCAGCTTGGGCCCCAGGGGGAGCTCCTACAATGAGCAGTTCTTC. It yields the protein CASSLGPRGSSYNEQFF. The chain joins TRBV7-6 to TRBJ2-1, with 7 bases aligning to TRBD1. In germline, CDR1 is SGHVS, CDR2 FNYEAQ. This CDR3 spans 17 amino acids. V was pared by 3 bases and J by 0 bases, with 8 bases of the junction left unmatched.

V usage is TRBV28 and J usage is TRBJ2-1; D may be TRBD2 (5 bases). Germline V gene lookup returns CDR1 MDHEN and CDR2 SYDVKM. The CDR3 sequence is 15 residues long. V lost 3 bases to trimming and J lost 2 bases, with 11 bases between them. CDR3: CASSFRYGTYNEQFF. The CDR3 DNA sequence: TGTGCCAGCAGTTTCAGGTACGGGACCTACAATGAGCAGTTCTTC.

This chain uses TRBV19 with TRBJ2-4; 14 bases map to TRBD2. Germline V gene data show CDR1 as LNHDA and CDR2 as SQIVND (reference sequence). CDR3 length equals 20 residues. V dropped 3 bases and J dropped 0; count of bases not matched to a gene: 10. This CDR3 is CASSIKGGLAGEPAKNIQYF. In nucleotides, the CDR3 is TGTGCCAGTAGTATTAAGGGGGGACTAGCGGGAGAGCCAGCCAAAAACATTCAGTACTTC.

The V call is TRBV18, the J call TRBJ2-7; 10 bases fit TRBD1. Trimming cost V 4 bases and J 2 bases; bases outside gene matches: 5. Germline-derived CDR1 and CDR2 are KGHSH and LQKENI. This CDR3 comprises 15 residues. DNA for the CDR3: TGTGCCAGCTCACGTCCGGGACAGGGGACCTACGAGCAGTACTTC. It translates to CASSRPGQGTYEQYF.

This chain joins TRBV19 and TRBJ1-2, with 8 bases that match TRBD1. Trimming took 7 bases from V and 10 from J; bases not matched to a gene: 14. CDR1 is LNHDA and CDR2 is SQIVND in the germline V gene (reference sequence). CDR3 size: 14 residues. The CDR3, as DNA: TGTGCCAGTAACCCCGGGACAGGAGTCCCAATCTACACCTTC. This sequence encodes CASNPGTGVPIYTF.

The genes are TRBV27 and TRBJ2-4; D perhaps matches TRBD1 (6 bases). This CDR3 has 14 residues. Trimming shortened V by 8 bases and J by 5 bases, and 16 bases separated the two germline ends. Germline CDR1 MNHEY, CDR2 SMNVEV (reference sequence). As DNA, the CDR3 is TGTGCCAGCGGACCAACAGGGTACGAAAACATTCAGTACTTC. The encoded protein is CASGPTGYENIQYF.

The V and J genes are TRBV7-6 and TRBJ1-5; a possible D gene is TRBD1 (6 bases). Germline loops: CDR1 SGHVS, CDR2 FNYEAQ. This CDR3 region has 18 residues. Between the trimmed V and J ends, which lost 3 bases and 3 bases, there was a span of 21 bases. Here the CDR3 DNA reads TGTGCCAGCAGCTTTTTAGGTTCGGTGCCAGGGGACAATCAGCCCCAGCATTTT. This encodes CASSFLGSVPGDNQPQHF.

The chain has TRBV19 and TRBJ1-2, with TRBD1 matching 12 bases. The V and J ends lost 9 bases and 4 bases, in that order; junction bases with no gene match: 9. The CDR3 is made up of 15 amino acids. Germline V lookup: CDR1 LNHDA, CDR2 SQIVND (reference sequence). CDR3 DNA: TGTGCCAGCGGGACAGGGGGCATGGTTAGCTATGGCTACACCTTC. Amino acids: CASGTGGMVSYGYTF. Full variable domain (outside the CDR3, taken from reference TRBV19 and TRBJ1-2): DGGITQSPKYLFRKEGQNVTLSCEQNLNHDAMYWYRQDPGQGLRLIYYSQIVNDFQKGDIAEGYSVSREKKESFPLTVTSAQKNPTAFYLCASGTGGMVSYGYTFGSGTRLTVV.